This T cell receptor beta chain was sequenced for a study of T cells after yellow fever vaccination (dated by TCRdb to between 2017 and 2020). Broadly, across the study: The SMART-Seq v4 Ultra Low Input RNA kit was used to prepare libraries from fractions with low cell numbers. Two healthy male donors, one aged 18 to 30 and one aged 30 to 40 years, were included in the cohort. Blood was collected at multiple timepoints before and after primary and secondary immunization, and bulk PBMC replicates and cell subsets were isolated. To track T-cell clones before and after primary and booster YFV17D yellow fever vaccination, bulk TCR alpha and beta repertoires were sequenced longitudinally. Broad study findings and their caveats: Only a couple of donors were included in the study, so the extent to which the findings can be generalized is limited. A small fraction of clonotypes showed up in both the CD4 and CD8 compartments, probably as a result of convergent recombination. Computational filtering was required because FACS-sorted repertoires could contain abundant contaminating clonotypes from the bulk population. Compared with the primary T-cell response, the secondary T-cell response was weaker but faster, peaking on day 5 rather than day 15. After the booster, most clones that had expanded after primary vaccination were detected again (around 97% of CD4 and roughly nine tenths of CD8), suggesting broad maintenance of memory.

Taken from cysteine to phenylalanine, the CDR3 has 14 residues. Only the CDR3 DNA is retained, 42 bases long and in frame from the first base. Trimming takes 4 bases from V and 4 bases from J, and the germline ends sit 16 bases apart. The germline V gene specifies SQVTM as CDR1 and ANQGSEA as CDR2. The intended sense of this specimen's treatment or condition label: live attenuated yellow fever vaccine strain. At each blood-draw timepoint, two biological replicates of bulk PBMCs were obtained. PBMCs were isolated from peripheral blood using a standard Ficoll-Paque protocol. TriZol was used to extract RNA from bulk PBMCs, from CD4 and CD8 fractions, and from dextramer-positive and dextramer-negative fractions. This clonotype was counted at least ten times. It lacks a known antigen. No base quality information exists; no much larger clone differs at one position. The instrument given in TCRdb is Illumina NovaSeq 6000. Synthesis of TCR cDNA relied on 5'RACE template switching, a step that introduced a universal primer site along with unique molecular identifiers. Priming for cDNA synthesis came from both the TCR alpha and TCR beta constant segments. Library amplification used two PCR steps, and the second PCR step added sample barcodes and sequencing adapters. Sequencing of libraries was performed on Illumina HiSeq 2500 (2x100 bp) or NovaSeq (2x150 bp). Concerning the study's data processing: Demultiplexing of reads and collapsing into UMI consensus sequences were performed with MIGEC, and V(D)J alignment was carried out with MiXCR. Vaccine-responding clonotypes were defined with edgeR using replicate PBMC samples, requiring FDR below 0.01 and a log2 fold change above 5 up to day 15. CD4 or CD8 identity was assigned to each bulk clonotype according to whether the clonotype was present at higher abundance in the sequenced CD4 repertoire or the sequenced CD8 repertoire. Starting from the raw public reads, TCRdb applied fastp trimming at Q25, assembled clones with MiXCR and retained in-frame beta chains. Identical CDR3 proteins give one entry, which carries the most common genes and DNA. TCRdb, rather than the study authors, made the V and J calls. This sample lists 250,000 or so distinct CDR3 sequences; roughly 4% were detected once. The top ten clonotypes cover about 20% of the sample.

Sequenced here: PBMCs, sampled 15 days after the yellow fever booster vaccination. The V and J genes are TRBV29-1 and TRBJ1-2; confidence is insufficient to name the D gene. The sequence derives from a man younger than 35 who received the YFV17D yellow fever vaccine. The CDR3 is CSVATLPGSYGYTF. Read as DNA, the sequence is TGCAGCGTTGCGACCCTGCCCGGTAGCTATGGCTACACCTTC.